Below are 27 T cell receptor beta chains sequenced from a single sample in a study of T cells in Graves' hyperthyroidism and ophthalmopathy. Researchers took RNA transcripts and amplified the TCR beta CDR3 regions from them. The HTBI primer set served for first-round RT-PCR of the TCR CDR3. MiXCR, applied by TCRdb to the multiplex PCR reads, yields one record per CDR3 protein. The sample has roughly 510,000 distinct CDR3 sequences, around 50% seen once. The sequenced material came from peripheral blood or thyroid tissue (not recorded which). The receptors originated from an adult woman with Graves' disease, either hyperthyroidism or ophthalmopathy (not recorded which).

The chain joins TRBV29-1 to TRBJ1-1, with D tentatively TRBD1 (5 bases). The V end was cut by 3 bases, the J end by 9 bases, with 11 bases between. Germline values: CDR1 SQVTM, CDR2 ANQGSEA. The CDR3 is 11 residues long. The CDR3 DNA reads TGCAGCGTTGAGGGACTCGGACAAGCTTTCTTT. Translation: CSVEGLGQAFF.

The chain recombines TRBV2 with TRBJ1-4, with a weak D call TRBD1 (5 bases). Trimming removed 4 bases at V and 8 bases at J, with 23 bases between. Germline-derived CDR1 and CDR2 are SNHLY and FYNNEI. The length of the CDR3 is 17 residues. Written as DNA, the CDR3 is TGTGCCAGCAGTGCACAGGTCCGACCTTCTGGGAGGGAAAAACTGTTTTTT. It encodes CASSAQVRPSGREKLFF.

This clonotype showed up many times. This chain connects TRBV11-2 to TRBJ1-3, with unresolved D. V was cut by 5 bases and J by 0 bases, with 14 bases left in between. Germline loops: CDR1 SGHAT, CDR2 FQNNGV. CDR3 size: 16 residues. The CDR3 DNA sequence: TGTGCCAGCAGCCCCGAGTTACTCCCCTCTGGAAACACCATATATTTT. Amino acid sequence: CASSPELLPSGNTIYF.

J is TRBJ1-1 and V is TRBV20-1, with a tentative D call TRBD1 (5 bases). CDR1 and CDR2 (germline): DFQATT, SNEGSKA (reference sequence). Trimming left V 6 bases short and J 2 bases short, with 13 bases between. This CDR3 is 13 amino acids long. The CDR3 DNA follows: TGCAGTGCCCTACGGGACGCCAACACTGAAGCTTTCTTT. This sequence encodes CSALRDANTEAFF.

This clonotype was seen ten or more times. The chain joins TRBV5-5 to TRBJ2-7; D unresolved. Trimming left V 2 bases short and J 4 bases short, with 13 bases between. From germline, CDR1 is SGHKS and CDR2 YYEKEE (reference sequence). This CDR3 has 14 amino acids. This CDR3 reads CASSFPGIDYEQYF. DNA of the CDR3: TGTGCCAGCAGCTTCCCCGGAATAGATTACGAGCAGTACTTC.

The table lists this clonotype with many counts. The V gene is TRBV6-5, the J gene TRBJ2-5, with no clear D. The CDR3 has 14 residues. V lost 5 bases and J lost 3, with 13 bases in between. The V gene's germline CDR1 is MNHEY and CDR2 SVGAGI. CDR3 in amino acids: CASSEVWAKETQYF. CDR3 coding DNA: TGTGCCAGCAGTGAAGTCTGGGCAAAAGAGACCCAGTACTTC.

As regards this clonotype: One end of the junction varies from germline; a read error may be responsible. The chain carries TRBV5-1 and TRBJ1-2; 7 nucleotides match TRBD1. CDR3 length: 15 amino acids. From germline, CDR1 is SGHRS and CDR2 YFSETQ. CDR3 protein: CTSSTGTDTNYGYTF. DNA of the CDR3: TGCACCAGCAGCACCGGGACAGACACTAACTATGGCTACACCTTC.

The chain uses TRBV29-1 and TRBJ2-7; possibly TRBD2 for D (6 bases). Germline V gene data show CDR1 as SQVTM and CDR2 as ANQGSEA. This CDR3 comprises 11 residues. V was pared by 6 bases and J by 7 bases, with 13 bases between. DNA of the CDR3: TGCAGCGTCGGGGCTAGCGATGAGCAGTACTTC. Encoded protein: CSVGASDEQYF.

The table lists this clonotype with a few counts. The V gene is TRBV5-1, the J gene TRBJ1-2; 9 bases agree with TRBD1. The V gene end was trimmed by 2 bases and the J gene end by 4 bases; junction bases not matched to a gene: 6. Germline V gene sequence: CDR1 SGHRS, CDR2 YFSETQ. The CDR3 runs to 15 residues. The CDR3 loop is CASSFTGGGTYGYTF. The CDR3 DNA follows: TGCGCCAGCAGCTTCACAGGGGGCGGAACCTATGGCTACACCTTC.

The chain combines TRBV24-1 with TRBJ2-5; 8 nucleotides match TRBD2. The CDR3 sequence is 12 residues long. The V gene's germline CDR1 is KGHDR and CDR2 SFDVKD. After removal of 11 bases from V and 5 bases from J, the junction contained 6 bases not matched to a gene. This chain's CDR3 is CANGRAGETQYF. The CDR3, as DNA: TGTGCCAACGGGAGGGCGGGGGAGACCCAGTACTTC.

The chain recombines TRBV19 with TRBJ1-2; D is uncertain. The CDR3 extends over 11 amino acids. The germline V gene encodes CDR1 LNHDA and CDR2 SQIVND (reference sequence). The V and J ends lost 3 bases and 8 bases respectively, with 7 bases between them. CDR3 residues: CASSILGGYTF. CDR3 sequence (DNA): TGTGCCAGTAGTATCCTTGGCGGCTACACCTTC. The whole variable domain, remainder taken from reference TRBV19 and TRBJ1-2, is DGGITQSPKYLFRKEGQNVTLSCEQNLNHDAMYWYRQDPGQGLRLIYYSQIVNDFQKGDIAEGYSVSREKKESFPLTVTSAQKNPTAFYLCASSILGGYTFGSGTRLTVV.

V usage is TRBV19 and J usage is TRBJ1-5; 10 nucleotides align to TRBD1. The V gene's germline CDR1 is LNHDA and CDR2 SQIVND (reference sequence). V lost 7 bases and J lost 0; bases outside the gene matches: 9. There are 17 residues in the CDR3. In DNA, the CDR3 is TGTGCCAGTACATCCGGGACAGGGGCCGATAGCAATCAGCCCCAGCATTTT. Protein sequence: CASTSGTGADSNQPQHF.

The V gene is TRBV29-1, the J gene TRBJ1-2; TRBD1 matches at 7 bases. The ends lost 5 bases at V and 8 bases at J; junction bases unmatched: 11. Germline values: CDR1 SQVTM, CDR2 ANQGSEA. The CDR3 contains 13 residues. CDR3 loop: CSVFRTGRGGYTF. CDR3 DNA: TGCAGCGTTTTCCGGACAGGCCGAGGGGGCTACACCTTC.

As DNA, the CDR3 is TGTGCCAGTAGCGGGACTAGCGCCTCCTATGGCTACACCTTC. Amino acids: CASSGTSASYGYTF. The V gene is TRBV19, the J gene TRBJ1-2, with a tentative D call TRBD1 (5 bases). V lost 6 bases, J lost 4 bases, and 15 bases lay in between. In germline, CDR1 is LNHDA, CDR2 SQIVND (reference sequence). The CDR3 length is 14 residues.

This clonotype was counted at least ten times. The chain is built from TRBV5-1 and TRBJ1-4; 11 nucleotides line up with TRBD1. The CDR3 has 15 amino acids. Germline CDR1 is SGHRS and CDR2 is YFSETQ. V was pared by 4 bases and J by 7 bases, with 6 bases of the junction left unmatched. The CDR3 reads CASSPRTGGIEKLFF. The CDR3 DNA reads TGCGCCAGCAGCCCGCGGACAGGGGGCATTGAAAAACTGTTTTTT. Combining the CDR3 with reference TRBV5-1 and TRBJ1-4 gives the whole variable domain KAGVTQTPRYLIKTRGQQVTLSCSPISGHRSVSWYQQTPGQGLQFLFEYFSETQRNKGNFPGRFSGRQFSNSRSEMNVSTLELGDSALYLCASSPRTGGIEKLFFGSGTQLSVL.

This clonotype was recorded many times. The V and J genes are TRBV7-2 and TRBJ1-1; D gene unclear. The germline gives CDR1 SGHTA, CDR2 FQGNSA. Trimming took off 5 bases at V and 3 bases at J, with 10 bases between the two ends. The CDR3 consists of 13 residues. The CDR3 protein is CASSPNQYTEAFF. In DNA form, the CDR3 reads TGTGCCAGCAGCCCCAATCAGTACACTGAAGCTTTCTTT.

This sequence joins TRBV9 and TRBJ2-7; a possible D gene is TRBD2 (6 bases). CDR1 and CDR2 (germline): SGDLS, YYNGEE. Trimming took 4 bases from V and 6 from J, leaving 17 bases between them. The CDR3 has 14 residues. The CDR3: CASSFAGQGPEQYF. The CDR3 coding sequence is TGTGCCAGCAGCTTCGCGGGGCAGGGCCCCGAGCAGTACTTC. The complete variable domain, with remaining parts taken from reference TRBV9 and TRBJ2-7, reads DSGVTQTPKHLITATGQRVTLRCSPRSGDLSVYWYQQSLDQGLQFLIQYYNGEERAKGNILERFSAQQFPDLHSELNLSSLELGDSALYFCASSFAGQGPEQYFGPGTRLTVT.

This clonotype was seen ten or more times. The gene calls are TRBV2 and TRBJ1-1, with D unclear. The CDR3 is 15 residues long. The ends were cut back, 6 bases at V and 1 base at J, with 15 bases in the middle. CDR1 and CDR2 (germline): SNHLY, FYNNEI. CDR3 loop: CASRSSTVPNTEAFF. The CDR3 DNA reads as TGTGCCAGCAGGTCCTCCACTGTTCCGAACACTGAAGCTTTCTTT.

This clonotype was detected ten times or more. The chain links TRBV2 to TRBJ2-7, with unresolved D. The germline V gene encodes CDR1 SNHLY and CDR2 FYNNEI. The CDR3 is 13 amino acids. V shed 3 bases and J shed 3 bases, with 9 bases lying between them. CDR3 coding DNA: TGTGCCAGCAGTGAGGTAGGGATCTACGAGCAGTACTTC. It encodes CASSEVGIYEQYF.

There are a few counts of this clonotype. The chain uses TRBV12-3 or TRBV12-4 and TRBJ1-5; TRBD1 might be the D (6 bases). CDR3 length equals 18 residues. Trimming pared 3 bases from V and 4 bases from J, leaving 22 bases between. The CDR3 sequence: CASSFRFGGRPGNQPQHF. The CDR3 coding sequence is TGTGCCAGCAGTTTCAGGTTCGGGGGGCGCCCAGGAAATCAGCCCCAGCATTTT.

The J gene is TRBJ1-1, the V gene TRBV20-1, with unresolved D. Germline V gives CDR1 DFQATT, CDR2 SNEGSKA (reference sequence). Trimming removed 6 bases from V and 5 bases from J, with 7 bases in between. The CDR3 has 10 amino acids. DNA for the CDR3: TGCAGTGCAACCGGGACTGAAGCTTTCTTT. Its translation is CSATGTEAFF.

This clonotype was picked up many times. The chain links TRBV20-1 to TRBJ1-1; no definite D call. Germline assignment: CDR1 DFQATT and CDR2 SNEGSKA (reference sequence). The V end lost 2 bases, the J end lost 1 base, and 8 bases lay between the germline ends. CDR3 length: 13 residues. For the CDR3, the DNA is TGCAGTGCTAGAAACAGTGGGAACACTGAAGCTTTCTTT. Translation gives CSARNSGNTEAFF.

The rearrangement uses TRBV20-1 and TRBJ2-7; D not resolved. CDR3 length: 10 residues. In germline, CDR1 is DFQATT, CDR2 SNEGSKA (reference sequence). Trimming took off 3 bases at V and 7 bases at J, with 7 bases between the two ends. The CDR3 nucleotides read TGCAGTGCTAGGGGAACTGAGCAGTACTTC. Translating it yields CSARGTEQYF.

V usage is TRBV7-2 and J usage is TRBJ1-6; 8 bases agree with TRBD1. The CDR3 contains 15 residues. Germline V gives CDR1 SGHTA, CDR2 FQGNSA. Trimming took 3 bases from V and 9 from J; bases not matched to a gene: 7. CDR3 amino acids: CASSFRQGLISPLHF. Written as DNA, the CDR3 is TGTGCCAGCAGCTTCAGACAGGGGCTAATTTCACCCCTCCACTTT.

This clonotype has a count of ten or more. The chain joins TRBV4-2 to TRBJ1-2; no reliable D call. CDR3 size: 14 residues. CDR1 and CDR2 (germline): LGHNA, YNFKEQ. Trimming shortened V by 0 bases and J by 7 bases, and 12 bases separated the two germline ends. CDR3 loop: CASSQDSQLLGYTF. CDR3 DNA: TGTGCCAGCAGCCAAGATTCACAGTTACTTGGCTACACCTTC.

This clonotype came up a few times. The chain links TRBV10-3 to TRBJ1-1, with 7 bases aligning to TRBD1. V was pared by 10 bases and J by 7 bases, with 9 bases of the junction left unmatched. The CDR3 runs to 12 residues. Per the germline V gene, CDR1 is ENHRY and CDR2 is SYGVKD. The CDR3: CATGQETNEAFF. DNA for the CDR3: TGTGCCACCGGACAGGAAACTAATGAAGCTTTCTTT.

This clonotype appeared many times. The chain recombines TRBV7-2 with TRBJ1-2; D possibly corresponds to TRBD1 (6 bases). This CDR3 comprises 15 residues. Deletions cut 3 bases from V and 4 bases from J, with 15 bases between. Per germline, CDR1 SGHTA and CDR2 FQGNSA. CDR3 in DNA: TGTGCCAGCAGCTTTACCACAGGGTTTAGCTATGGCTACACCTTC. Residues: CASSFTTGFSYGYTF.